These 11 T cell receptor beta chains were sequenced from one sample in a study of T cell repertoires in cytomegalovirus infection. TCRdb itself ran the reads through MiXCR, one entry per CDR3 protein. The table shows under 350,000 distinct CDR3 sequences, with about 9.1% occurring only once. What was sequenced was PBMCs. The source of these receptors is a human donor in good health (CMV status not recorded). Some clones in this sample may be carry-over from other donors' samples.

This clonotype came up many times. This rearrangement joins TRBV11-2 to TRBJ2-5, with 10 bases matching TRBD1. The V and J ends lost 5 bases and 4 bases, in that order; junction bases with no gene match: 7. The CDR3 is made up of 15 amino acids. Germline values: CDR1 SGHAT, CDR2 FQNNGV. The CDR3 region is CASSPDWTGGETQYF. CDR3 nucleotide sequence: TGTGCCAGCAGCCCCGATTGGACAGGGGGAGAGACCCAGTACTTC.

This clonotype showed up many times. The chain combines TRBV7-2 with TRBJ2-7; either TRBD1 or TRBD2 may supply D (5 bases each). Per the germline V gene, CDR1 is SGHTA and CDR2 is FQGNSA. V was cut by 0 bases and J by 4 bases, with 10 bases left in between. The CDR3 contains 14 residues. In nucleotides, the CDR3 is TGTGCCAGCAGCTTAGCTGGGGGTCTTTACGAGCAGTACGTC. Amino acids: CASSLAGGLYEQYV.

This clonotype was seen at least ten times. The chain employs TRBV7-2 and TRBJ1-3; no definite D call. Germline CDR1 reads SGHTA; CDR2 reads FQGNSA. V lost 5 bases, J lost 3 bases, and 8 bases lay in between. CDR3 size: 13 residues. The CDR3 is CASSPRGGNTIYF. CDR3 sequence (DNA): TGTGCCAGCAGCCCTAGAGGTGGAAACACCATATATTTT.

This clonotype appeared many times. The chain employs TRBV6-5 and TRBJ2-1; TRBD2 matches 11 bases. V trimming: 2 bases; J trimming: 6 bases; junction bases outside the gene matches: 9. The CDR3 length is 17 residues. Looked up from germline, CDR1 is MNHEY and CDR2 is SVGAGI. The CDR3 sequence is CASSYGVSSGGTNEQFF. CDR3 DNA: TGTGCCAGCAGTTACGGCGTGTCTAGCGGGGGGACCAATGAGCAGTTCTTC.

This clonotype was recorded many times. This rearrangement joins TRBV18 to TRBJ1-2; D not resolved. This CDR3 is built from 17 residues. The germline V gene encodes CDR1 KGHSH and CDR2 LQKENI. Trimming shortened V by 1 base and J by 4 bases, and 19 bases separated the two germline ends. CDR3 coding DNA: TGTGCCAGCTCACCACTATACCCAACACAGATTCGCTATGGCTACACCTTC. This encodes CASSPLYPTQIRYGYTF.

This clonotype was seen many times. The rearrangement links TRBV14 to TRBJ2-3; D assignment may be TRBD1 or TRBD2 (5 bases each). From germline, CDR1 is SGHDN and CDR2 FVKESK. The V end lost 4 bases, the J end lost 0 bases, and 11 bases lay between the germline ends. The CDR3 totals 15 residues. The CDR3 reads CASSRPGHSTDTQYF. CDR3 in DNA: TGTGCCAGCAGCCGGCCGGGGCACAGCACAGATACGCAGTATTTT.

The chain uses TRBV3-1 and TRBJ1-5; 7 bases agree with TRBD1. This CDR3 is built from 15 residues. V was pared by 1 base and J by 2 bases, with 2 bases of the junction left unmatched. Germline CDR1 and CDR2: LGHDT and YNNKEL (reference sequence). In DNA form, the CDR3 reads TGTGCCAGCAGCCAAGTAGGGGGCGGCAATCAGCCCCAGCATTTT. This codes for CASSQVGGGNQPQHF.

In this sample, this clonotype turned up many times. The chain recombines TRBV7-2 with TRBJ2-2, with TRBD1 matching 11 bases. With 8 bases clipped from V and 5 bases from J, the junction kept 10 bases outside the gene matches. The germline V gene encodes CDR1 SGHTA and CDR2 FQGNSA. There are 16 residues in the CDR3. This CDR3 is CASQPGTGGRTGELFF. For the CDR3, the DNA is TGTGCCAGCCAGCCGGGGACAGGGGGAAGAACCGGGGAGCTGTTTTTT. Combining the CDR3 with reference TRBV7-2 and TRBJ2-2 gives the whole variable domain GAGVSQSPSNKVTEKGKDVELRCDPISGHTALYWYRQSLGQGLEFLIYFQGNSAPDKSGLPSDRFSAERTGGSVSTLTIQRTQQEDSAVYLCASQPGTGGRTGELFFGEGSRLTVL.

This clonotype was detected many times. The gene calls are TRBV7-9 and TRBJ2-1; no clear D gene. Deletions cut 7 bases from V and 4 bases from J, with 8 bases between. Germline-derived CDR1 and CDR2 are SEHNR and FQNEAQ (reference sequence). There are 12 residues in the CDR3. For the CDR3, the DNA is TGTGCCAGCAAGGCAGGATACAATGAGCAGTTCTTC. Encoded protein: CASKAGYNEQFF. Based on the CDR3 plus reference TRBV7-9 and TRBJ2-1, the full variable domain is DTGVSQNPRHKITKRGQNVTFRCDPISEHNRLYWYRQTLGQGPEFLTYFQNEAQLEKSRLLSDRFSAERPKGSFSTLEIQRTEQGDSAMYLCASKAGYNEQFFGPGTRLTVL.

This chain joins TRBV7-9 and TRBJ2-7, with TRBD2 matching 7 bases. V lost 0 bases, J lost 3 bases, and 2 bases stayed unmatched. The CDR3 covers 14 residues. The germline V gene encodes CDR1 SEHNR and CDR2 FQNEAQ (reference sequence). The CDR3 DNA reads as TGTGCCAGCAGCTTAGCGGGGGGGTACTACGAGCAGTACTTC. It specifies CASSLAGGYYEQYF.

This clonotype was seen many times. The chain is built from TRBV2 and TRBJ1-2; D gene unclear. In germline, CDR1 is SNHLY, CDR2 FYNNEI. Trimming pared 1 base from V and 4 bases from J, leaving 7 bases between. CDR3 length: 13 residues. Here the CDR3 DNA reads TGTGCCAGCAGTGAAGGCAGAACCTATGGCTACACCTTC. This gives the protein CASSEGRTYGYTF.